The 8 T cell receptor beta chains reported below all come from one sample, sequenced in a study of CD8 T cells in Susac syndrome (dated by TCRdb to the late 2010s). To prepare the library, the immunoSEQ multiplex PCR assay was applied. RNA was extracted with the RNeasy kit and about 0.5 to 1 ug was reverse transcribed using random hexamers. TCRdb reran the public reads through fastp at Q25 and MiXCR, keeping productive beta chains. Records with the same CDR3 protein are collapsed into one entry carrying the most frequent genes and DNA. This sample gives hundreds of thousands of distinct CDR3 sequences in total; about 85% of them show up just once. Of the sample, approximately 0.11% is held by the ten largest clones. The material sequenced was CD8+ T cells from PBMCs. Every receptor here comes from a human donor with multiple sclerosis.

The chain uses TRBV2 and TRBJ2-4; 8 bases are shared with TRBD1. This CDR3 comprises 14 residues. Germline values: CDR1 SNHLY, CDR2 FYNNEI. V dropped 3 bases and J dropped 5; count of bases not matched to a gene: 3. The CDR3 region has the DNA TGTGCCAGCAGTGATAGGACAGGGCAAAACATTCAGTACTTC. Protein product: CASSDRTGQNIQYF.

The chain recombines TRBV20-1 with TRBJ1-4, with unresolved D. CDR1 and CDR2 from the germline V gene are DFQATT and SNEGSKA (reference sequence). V was shortened by 2 bases and J by 4 bases, with 11 bases between the two germline ends. The CDR3 runs 14 residues. The CDR3 loop reads CSARRSGYNEKLFF. The CDR3 coding sequence is TGCAGTGCTAGAAGGTCGGGCTATAATGAAAAACTGTTTTTT.

This clonotype came up a few times. V is TRBV10-3 and J is TRBJ2-7; D gene ambiguous. Trimming cost V 3 bases and J 5 bases, with 5 bases left between them. Germline V gene lookup returns CDR1 ENHRY and CDR2 SYGVKD. The CDR3 totals 11 residues. The CDR3 DNA reads as TGTGCCATCAGTGAAGCAAACGAGCAGTACTTC. Translating gives CAISEANEQYF.

This chain uses TRBV12-3 or TRBV12-4 with TRBJ1-2; no clear D gene. The CDR3 has 15 amino acids. The V and J ends lost 4 bases and 2 bases respectively, with 14 bases between them. CDR3: CASSWSMLSNYGYTF. The CDR3 DNA reads TGTGCCAGCAGTTGGTCCATGCTATCGAACTATGGCTACACCTTC.

The chain uses TRBV6-5 and TRBJ1-1, with 8 bases fitting TRBD1. This CDR3 contains 17 residues. Germline loops: CDR1 MNHEY, CDR2 SVGAGI. V gave up 0 bases and J gave up 2 bases; unmatched junction bases: 8. The DNA for the CDR3 is TGTGCCAGCAGTTACTCCATCGCCAGGGGGCGAAACACTGAAGCTTTCTTT. Protein: CASSYSIARGRNTEAFF.

The table lists this clonotype with a few counts. The chain carries TRBV6-5 and TRBJ2-7; 7 bases align to TRBD2. V shed 4 bases, J shed 3 bases, and the junction held 15 bases outside the gene matches. CDR3 length equals 17 residues. The germline V gene encodes CDR1 MNHEY and CDR2 SVGAGI. The CDR3, as DNA: TGTGCCAGCAGTTCCATATCTCTGGCTAGCGGTTACTACGAGCAGTACTTC. Amino acids: CASSSISLASGYYEQYF.

The chain couples TRBV7-9 to TRBJ2-3, with 7 bases lining up with TRBD2. There are 16 residues in the CDR3. V was pared by 4 bases and J by 7 bases, with 14 bases of the junction left unmatched. From germline, CDR1 is SEHNR and CDR2 FQNEAQ (reference sequence). The CDR3, as DNA: TGTGCCAGCAGCTCAGGATGGGAGGGCCCAAGGAATACGCAGTATTTT. Translated: CASSSGWEGPRNTQYF.

The chain carries TRBV20-1 and TRBJ1-5; D gene unclear. Trimming shortened V by 0 bases and J by 0 bases, and 9 bases separated the two germline ends. The germline V gene has CDR1 DFQATT and CDR2 SNEGSKA (reference sequence). The CDR3 contains 15 residues. CDR3 bases: TGCAGTGCTAGAGATTCCGCGTATAGCAATCAGCCCCAGCATTTT. Translation gives CSARDSAYSNQPQHF.